This entry lists 10 T cell receptor beta chains sequenced from one sample in a study of blood T cell repertoires in COVID-19. TCRdb's table, derived via immunoSEQ multiplex PCR, lists solely in-frame clones and lacks some. The sample contains over 250,000 clones, 88% of which appear only once. The sequenced sample was PBMCs or T cells enriched from blood (not recorded which). These TCRs come from a woman in her thirties who had recovered from COVID-19.

The gene calls are TRBV29-1 and TRBJ2-7; D remains ambiguous. The CDR3 runs to 14 residues. V lost 1 base to trimming and J lost 1 base, with 11 bases between them. Germline lookup yields CDR1 SQVTM and CDR2 ANQGSEA. The CDR3 DNA reads as TGCAGCGTTGAAGGACTGGGTTCTTCCTACGAGCAGTACTTC. Amino acid sequence: CSVEGLGSSYEQYF.

The genes are TRBV6-5 and TRBJ1-1; D unclear. The CDR3 length is 13 residues. Germline V gives CDR1 MNHEY, CDR2 SVGAGI. The V end was cut by 0 bases, the J end by 10 bases, with 12 bases between. The CDR3 sequence: CASSYSKAGRAFF. CDR3 in DNA: TGTGCCAGCAGTTACTCGAAAGCCGGGAGAGCTTTCTTT.

The chain has TRBV5-4 and TRBJ1-2, with 10 positions matching TRBD1. J was trimmed by 6 bases and V by 3 bases; bases with no gene match: 5. Germline V gives CDR1 SGHNT, CDR2 YYREEE (reference sequence). The CDR3 has 14 residues. In nucleotides, the CDR3 is TGTGCCAGCAGCTGGGGACAGGGGCTAGATGGCTACACCTTC. Translated, it gives CASSWGQGLDGYTF.

The V gene is TRBV18, the J gene TRBJ1-1; D gene unclear. CDR1 is KGHSH and CDR2 is LQKENI in the germline V gene. Trimming removed 1 base from V and 3 bases from J, with 9 bases in between. The CDR3 extends over 14 amino acids. Written as DNA, the CDR3 is TGTGCCAGCTCACCACTCAGTGTCGACACTGAAGCTTTCTTT. Translated, it gives CASSPLSVDTEAFF.

This chain connects TRBV6-5 to TRBJ1-1; possibly TRBD1 for D (5 bases). Trimming took 4 bases from V and 5 from J, leaving 14 bases between them. Germline CDR1 and CDR2: MNHEY and SVGAGI. CDR3 size: 14 residues. The CDR3 protein is CASSLGQMGTEAFF. CDR3 DNA: TGTGCCAGCAGTTTAGGACAAATGGGAACTGAAGCTTTCTTT.

This sequence joins TRBV6-5 and TRBJ1-4; TRBD1 matches 8 bases. V lost 2 bases to trimming and J lost 8 bases; unmatched junction nucleotides: 7. The germline CDR1 and CDR2 sequences are MNHEY and SVGAGI. The CDR3 is 15 amino acids. The CDR3 loop is CASSYGTGAGEKLFF. Written as DNA, the CDR3 is TGTGCCAGCAGTTACGGGACAGGAGCAGGAGAAAAACTGTTTTTT.

The chain joins TRBV6-2 or TRBV6-3 to TRBJ2-2; 9 nucleotides line up with TRBD1. Germline CDR1 reads MNHEY; CDR2 reads SVGEGT. This CDR3 has 17 residues. V lost 5 bases, J lost 3 bases, and 10 bases stayed unmatched. The CDR3 bases are TGTGCCAGCAGTCCCTACAGGGGGCGAGGGGACACCGGGGAGCTGTTTTTT. Its protein product is CASSPYRGRGDTGELFF.

The chain links TRBV9 to TRBJ1-3; D remains unclear. Trimming cost V 3 bases and J 2 bases, with 18 bases left between them. CDR3 size: 17 residues. Germline V gene lookup returns CDR1 SGDLS and CDR2 YYNGEE. The DNA of the CDR3 is TGTGCCAGCAGCGCCACGACCGGGTTAGTAGCTGGAAACACCATATATTTT. Its protein is CASSATTGLVAGNTIYF.

The chain employs TRBV19 and TRBJ2-5; 10 bases agree with TRBD1. The CDR3 length is 14 residues. V dropped 9 bases and J dropped 3; count of bases not matched to a gene: 7. Germline V gene data show CDR1 as LNHDA and CDR2 as SQIVND (reference sequence). CDR3 region: CASRKTGGEETQYF. DNA of the CDR3: TGTGCCAGCCGTAAGACAGGGGGCGAAGAGACCCAGTACTTC. The entire variable domain, with the rest obtained from reference TRBV19 and TRBJ2-5, is as follows: DGGITQSPKYLFRKEGQNVTLSCEQNLNHDAMYWYRQDPGQGLRLIYYSQIVNDFQKGDIAEGYSVSREKKESFPLTVTSAQKNPTAFYLCASRKTGGEETQYFGPGTRLLVL.

The chain uses TRBV4-1 and TRBJ2-3; D is possibly TRBD2 (6 bases). CDR1 is MGHRA, CDR2 YSYEKL, per germline. V was cut by 4 bases and J by 1 base, with 18 bases left in between. CDR3 size: 17 residues. CDR3 sequence: CASSPELREVGTDTQYF. The CDR3 DNA reads TGCGCCAGCAGCCCGGAACTCAGGGAGGTGGGCACAGATACGCAGTATTTT.